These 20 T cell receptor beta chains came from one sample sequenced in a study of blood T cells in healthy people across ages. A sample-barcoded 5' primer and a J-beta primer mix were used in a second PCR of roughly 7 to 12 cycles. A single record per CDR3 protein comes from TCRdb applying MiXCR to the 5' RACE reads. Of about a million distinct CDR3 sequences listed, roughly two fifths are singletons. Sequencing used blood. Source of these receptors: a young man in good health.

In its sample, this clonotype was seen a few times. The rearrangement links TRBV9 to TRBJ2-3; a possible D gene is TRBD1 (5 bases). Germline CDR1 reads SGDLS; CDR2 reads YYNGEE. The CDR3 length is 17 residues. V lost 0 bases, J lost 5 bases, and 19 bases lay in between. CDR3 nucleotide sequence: TGTGCCAGCAGCGTAGAACACAGTCCCGTGGGGCGAGATACGCAGTATTTT. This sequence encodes CASSVEHSPVGRDTQYF.

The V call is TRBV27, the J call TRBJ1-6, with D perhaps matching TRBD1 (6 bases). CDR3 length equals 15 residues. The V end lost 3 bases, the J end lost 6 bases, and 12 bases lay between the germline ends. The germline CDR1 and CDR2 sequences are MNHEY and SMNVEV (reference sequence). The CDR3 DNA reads TGTGCCAGCAGTTTGTGGGGGGCAGGTAATTCACCCCTCCACTTT. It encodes CASSLWGAGNSPLHF.

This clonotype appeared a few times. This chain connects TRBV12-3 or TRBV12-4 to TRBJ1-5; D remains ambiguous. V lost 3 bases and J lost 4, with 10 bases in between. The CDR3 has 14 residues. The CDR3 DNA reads TGTGCCAGCAGTTTCACAGACCGAAATCAGCCCCAGCATTTT. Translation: CASSFTDRNQPQHF.

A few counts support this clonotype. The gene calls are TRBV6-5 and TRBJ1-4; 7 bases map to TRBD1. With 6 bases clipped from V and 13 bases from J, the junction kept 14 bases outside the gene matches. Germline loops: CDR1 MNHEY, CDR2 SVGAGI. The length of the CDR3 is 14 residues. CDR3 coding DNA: TGTGCCAGCAGGCCGGGACAGTCACGCTGGGGACTGTTTTTT. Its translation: CASRPGQSRWGLFF.

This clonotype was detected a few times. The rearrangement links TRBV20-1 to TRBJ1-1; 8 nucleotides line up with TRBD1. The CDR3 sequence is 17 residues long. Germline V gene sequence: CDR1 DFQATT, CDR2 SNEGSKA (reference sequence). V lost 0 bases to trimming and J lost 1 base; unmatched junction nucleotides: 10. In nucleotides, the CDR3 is TGCAGTGCTAGAGATCAGGGGGCGGTCTCATGGAACACTGAAGCTTTCTTT. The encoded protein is CSARDQGAVSWNTEAFF.

The CDR3 DNA reads as TGTGCCAGTCTACCCAGGACAGGGAAGCAATACTATGGCTACACCTTC. This encodes CASLPRTGKQYYGYTF. The chain recombines TRBV27 with TRBJ1-2; 8 positions agree with TRBD1. J lost 3 bases, V lost 9 bases, and 15 bases had no gene match. CDR1 is MNHEY and CDR2 is SMNVEV in the germline V gene (reference sequence). The CDR3 runs 16 residues.

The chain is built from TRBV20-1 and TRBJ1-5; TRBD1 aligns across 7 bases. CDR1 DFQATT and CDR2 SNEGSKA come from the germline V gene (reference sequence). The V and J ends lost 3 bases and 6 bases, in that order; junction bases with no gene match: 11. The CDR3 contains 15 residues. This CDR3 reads CSASETGSSGQPQHF. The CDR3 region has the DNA TGCAGTGCTAGCGAGACAGGGTCTAGTGGTCAGCCCCAGCATTTT.

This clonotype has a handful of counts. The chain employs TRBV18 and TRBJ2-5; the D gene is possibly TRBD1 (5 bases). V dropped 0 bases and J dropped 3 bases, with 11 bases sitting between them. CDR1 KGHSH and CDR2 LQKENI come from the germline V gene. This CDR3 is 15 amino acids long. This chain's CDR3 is CASSPPDRGKETQYF. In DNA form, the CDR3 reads TGTGCCAGCTCACCACCTGACAGAGGAAAAGAGACCCAGTACTTC.

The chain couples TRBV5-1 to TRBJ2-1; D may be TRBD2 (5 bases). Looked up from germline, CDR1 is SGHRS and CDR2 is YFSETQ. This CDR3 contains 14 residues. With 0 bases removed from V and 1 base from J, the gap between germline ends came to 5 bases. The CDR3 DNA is TGCGCCAGCAGCTTGGTAGCGTCCTACAATGAGCAGTTCTTC. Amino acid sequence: CASSLVASYNEQFF.

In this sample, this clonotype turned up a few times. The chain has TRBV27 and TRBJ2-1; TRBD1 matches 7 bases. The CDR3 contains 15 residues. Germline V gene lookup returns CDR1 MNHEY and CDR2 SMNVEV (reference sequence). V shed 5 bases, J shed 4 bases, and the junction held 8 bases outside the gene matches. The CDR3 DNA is TGTGCCAGCAGTCCCGGGACAGCTCGTTACAATGAGCAGTTCTTC. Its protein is CASSPGTARYNEQFF.

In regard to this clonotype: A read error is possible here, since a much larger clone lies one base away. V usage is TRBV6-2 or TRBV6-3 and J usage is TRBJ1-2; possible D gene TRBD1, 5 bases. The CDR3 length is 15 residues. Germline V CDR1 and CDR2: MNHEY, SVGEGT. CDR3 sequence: CASSYSTAANYDYTF. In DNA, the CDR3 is TGTGCCAGCAGTTACTCGACAGCAGCTAACTATGACTACACCTTC.

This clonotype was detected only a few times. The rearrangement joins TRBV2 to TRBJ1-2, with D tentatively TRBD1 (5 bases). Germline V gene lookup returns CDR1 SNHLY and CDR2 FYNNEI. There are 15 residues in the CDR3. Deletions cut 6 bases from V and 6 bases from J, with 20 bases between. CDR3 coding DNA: TGTGCCAGCAGCCCGGTAGGGGTCCCGCGGCATGGCTACACCTTC. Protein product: CASSPVGVPRHGYTF.

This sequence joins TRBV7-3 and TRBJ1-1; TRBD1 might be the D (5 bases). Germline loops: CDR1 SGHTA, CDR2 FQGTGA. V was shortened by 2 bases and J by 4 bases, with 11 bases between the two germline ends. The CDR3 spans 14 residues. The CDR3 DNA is TGTGCCAGCAGCTTAGGAAGGGGAGTCACTGAAGCTTTCTTT. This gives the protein CASSLGRGVTEAFF.

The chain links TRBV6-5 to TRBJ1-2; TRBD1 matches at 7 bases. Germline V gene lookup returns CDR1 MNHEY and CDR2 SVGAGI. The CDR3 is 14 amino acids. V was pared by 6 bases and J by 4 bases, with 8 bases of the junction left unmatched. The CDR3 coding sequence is TGTGCCAGCAGCCGGGACAGTTATGGCTATGGCTACACCTTC. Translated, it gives CASSRDSYGYGYTF.

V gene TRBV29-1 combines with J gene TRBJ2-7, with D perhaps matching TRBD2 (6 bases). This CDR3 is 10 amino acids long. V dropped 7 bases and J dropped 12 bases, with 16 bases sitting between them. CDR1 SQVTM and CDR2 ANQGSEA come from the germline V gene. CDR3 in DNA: TGCAGCGGAACTGGGGGGAATCGGTACTTC. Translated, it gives CSGTGGNRYF.

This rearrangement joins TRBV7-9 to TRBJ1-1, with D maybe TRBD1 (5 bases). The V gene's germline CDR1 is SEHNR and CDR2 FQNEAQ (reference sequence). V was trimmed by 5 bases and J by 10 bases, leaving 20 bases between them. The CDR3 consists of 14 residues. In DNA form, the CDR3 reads TGTGCCAGCAGCCACCCCGGGGCCCCTTGGGGAGCTTTCTTT. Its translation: CASSHPGAPWGAFF. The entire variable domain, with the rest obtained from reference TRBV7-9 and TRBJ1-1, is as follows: DTGVSQNPRHKITKRGQNVTFRCDPISEHNRLYWYRQTLGQGPEFLTYFQNEAQLEKSRLLSDRFSAERPKGSFSTLEIQRTEQGDSAMYLCASSHPGAPWGAFFGQGTRLTVV.

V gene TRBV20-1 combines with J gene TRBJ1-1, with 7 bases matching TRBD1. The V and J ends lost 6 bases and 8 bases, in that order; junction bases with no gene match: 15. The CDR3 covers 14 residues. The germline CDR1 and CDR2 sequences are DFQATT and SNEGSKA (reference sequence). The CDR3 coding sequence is TGCAGTGCCGCCGCACCCACAGGGGTCCCCGAAGCTTTCTTT. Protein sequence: CSAAAPTGVPEAFF.

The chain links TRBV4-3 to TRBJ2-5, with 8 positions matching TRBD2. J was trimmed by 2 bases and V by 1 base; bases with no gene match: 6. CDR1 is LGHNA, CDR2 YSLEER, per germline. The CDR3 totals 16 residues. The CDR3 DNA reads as TGCGCCAGCAGCCAAGTCCGGGCTAGCGGGCAAGAGACCCAGTACTTC. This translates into CASSQVRASGQETQYF.

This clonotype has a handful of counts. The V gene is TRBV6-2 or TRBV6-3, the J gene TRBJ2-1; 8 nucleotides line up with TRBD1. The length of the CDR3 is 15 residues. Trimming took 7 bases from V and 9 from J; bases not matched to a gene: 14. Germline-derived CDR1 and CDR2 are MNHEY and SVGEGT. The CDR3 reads CASTYLDRVVGEQFF. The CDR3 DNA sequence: TGTGCCAGCACCTACCTGGACAGGGTCGTAGGTGAGCAGTTCTTC.

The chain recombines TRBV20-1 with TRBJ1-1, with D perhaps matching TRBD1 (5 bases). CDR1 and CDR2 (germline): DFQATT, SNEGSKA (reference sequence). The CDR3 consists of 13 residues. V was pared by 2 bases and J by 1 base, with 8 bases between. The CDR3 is CSARWRGNTEAFF. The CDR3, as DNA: TGCAGTGCTAGATGGAGGGGGAACACTGAAGCTTTCTTT.